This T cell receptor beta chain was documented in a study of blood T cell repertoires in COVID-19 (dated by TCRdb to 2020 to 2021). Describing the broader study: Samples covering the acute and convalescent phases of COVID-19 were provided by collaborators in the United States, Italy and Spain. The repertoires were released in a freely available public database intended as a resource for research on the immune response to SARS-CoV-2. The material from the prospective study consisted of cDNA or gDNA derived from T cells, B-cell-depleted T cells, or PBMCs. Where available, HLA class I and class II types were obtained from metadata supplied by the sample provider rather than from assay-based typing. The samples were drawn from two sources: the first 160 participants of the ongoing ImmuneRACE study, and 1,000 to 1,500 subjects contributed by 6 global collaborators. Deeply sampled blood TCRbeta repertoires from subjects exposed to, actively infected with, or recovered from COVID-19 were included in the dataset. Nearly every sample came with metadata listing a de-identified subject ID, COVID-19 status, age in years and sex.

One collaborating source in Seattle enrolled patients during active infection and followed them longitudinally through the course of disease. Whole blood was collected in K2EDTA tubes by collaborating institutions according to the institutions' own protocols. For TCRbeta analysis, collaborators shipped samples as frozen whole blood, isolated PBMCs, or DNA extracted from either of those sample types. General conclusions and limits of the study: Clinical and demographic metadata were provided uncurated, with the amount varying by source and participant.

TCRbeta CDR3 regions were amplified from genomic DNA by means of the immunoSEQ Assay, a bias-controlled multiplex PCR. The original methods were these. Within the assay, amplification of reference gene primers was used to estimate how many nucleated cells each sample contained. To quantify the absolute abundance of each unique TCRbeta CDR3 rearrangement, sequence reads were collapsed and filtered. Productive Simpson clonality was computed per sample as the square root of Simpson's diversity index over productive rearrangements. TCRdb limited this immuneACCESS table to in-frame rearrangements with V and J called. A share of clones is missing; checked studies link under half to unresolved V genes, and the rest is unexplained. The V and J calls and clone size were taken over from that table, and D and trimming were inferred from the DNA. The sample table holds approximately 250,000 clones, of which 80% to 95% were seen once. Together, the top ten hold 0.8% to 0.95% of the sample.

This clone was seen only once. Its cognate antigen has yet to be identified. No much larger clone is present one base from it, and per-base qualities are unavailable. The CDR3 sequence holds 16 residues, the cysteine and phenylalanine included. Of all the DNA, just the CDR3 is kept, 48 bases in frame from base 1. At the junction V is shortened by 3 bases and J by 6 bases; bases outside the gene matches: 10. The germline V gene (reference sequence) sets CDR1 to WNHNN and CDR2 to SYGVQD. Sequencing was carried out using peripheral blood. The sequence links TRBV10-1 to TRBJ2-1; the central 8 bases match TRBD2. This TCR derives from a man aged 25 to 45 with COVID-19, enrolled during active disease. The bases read TGCGCCAGCAGTGAATCCGGGACTAGAGGTTCCAATGAGCAGTTCTTC. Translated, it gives CASSESGTRGSNEQFF.